This T cell receptor beta chain comes out of a study of beta chain features in type 1 diabetes. Points from the study as a whole: There was a moderate but significant shortening of TCRB CDR3s in all four CD4+ subsets of Type 1 diabetes patients. In these data, an HLA type influence on TCRB rearrangement remained unresolved.

Germline V gene lookup returns CDR1 SGHRS and CDR2 YFSETQ. The CDR3 sequence is 15 residues long. V dropped 3 bases and J dropped 12; count of bases not matched to a gene: 10. Isolated RNA was reverse transcribed in full, so expressed TCRB transcripts were sequenced. TCRdb's table, derived via immunoSEQ multiplex PCR, lists solely in-frame clones and lacks some. The table includes 400,000 or so clones, 8.5% to 10% detected once. There are a few counts of this clone. What it binds is not known. The clonotype comes from a man aged 30 to 39 with type 1 diabetes. The chain links TRBV5-1 to TRBJ2-1; 12 bases align to TRBD2. Sample: central memory CD4+ T cells from blood. The CDR3 sequence: CASSSGLAGVKAQFF. The CDR3 nucleotides read TGCGCCAGCAGCTCGGGACTAGCGGGCGTCAAAGCGCAGTTCTTC.